This TCR beta chain was documented in a study of Ad26.COV2.S vaccination and SARS-CoV-2 variants. Produced via immunoSEQ multiplex PCR; TCRdb's table is partial and in-frame only. The table lists 350,000 to 450,000 clones, approximately 81% of them singletons. V was cut by 5 bases and J by 4 bases, with 8 bases left in between. The CDR3 loop spans 12 amino acids. Germline loops: CDR1 MNHEY, CDR2 SMNVEV (reference sequence). Treatment given: roughly 20 received Ad26.COV2.S at low or high dose, single or two shots; roughly five received placebo; per-sample allocation not given. Sampling took place 63 days after the first vaccine or placebo injection.

The specimen was peripheral blood, collected in a trial of Ad26.COV2.S vaccine versus placebo. This chain links TRBV27 with TRBJ1-2, with D tentatively TRBD1 (5 bases). The sequence was collected from a person between 18 and 65 years old who received the Ad26.COV2.S COVID-19 vaccine or a placebo. The CDR3 protein is CASSGDSYGYTF. For the CDR3, the DNA is TGTGCCAGCAGTGGGGACTCCTATGGCTACACCTTC.